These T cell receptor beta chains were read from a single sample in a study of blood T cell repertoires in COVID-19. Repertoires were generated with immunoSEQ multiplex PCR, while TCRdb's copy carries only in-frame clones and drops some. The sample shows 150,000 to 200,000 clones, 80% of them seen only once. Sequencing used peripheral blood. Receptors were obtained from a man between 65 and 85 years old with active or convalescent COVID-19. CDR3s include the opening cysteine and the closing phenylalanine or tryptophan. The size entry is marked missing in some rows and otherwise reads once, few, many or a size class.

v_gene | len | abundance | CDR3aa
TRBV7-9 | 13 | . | CASSRDRAHGYTF
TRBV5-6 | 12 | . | CASSLAPDEQFF
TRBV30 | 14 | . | CAWSVGQGNVALHF
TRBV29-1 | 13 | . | CSVPRQVNTEAFF
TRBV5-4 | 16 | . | CASSLGRLAGGDEQYF
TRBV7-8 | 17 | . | CASSLLGGRTSTDTQYF
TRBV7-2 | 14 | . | CASSPGAGNTEAFF
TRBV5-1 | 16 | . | CASSLTGGTAWLGYTF
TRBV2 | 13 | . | CASRTGTGDGYTF
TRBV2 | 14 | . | CASSFSNAPPLRVF
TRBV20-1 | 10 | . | CSARGTEAFF
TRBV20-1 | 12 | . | CSASAVSDTQYF
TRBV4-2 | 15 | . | CASSQDPAGPGELFF
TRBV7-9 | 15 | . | CASSLGSGLSVGYTF
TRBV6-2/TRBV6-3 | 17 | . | CASSYIMAGAVEREQFF
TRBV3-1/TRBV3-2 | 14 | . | CASSQGKGDQPQHF
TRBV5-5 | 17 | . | CASSPMTGGSLADTQYF
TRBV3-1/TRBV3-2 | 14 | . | CASSPGTGESEQYF
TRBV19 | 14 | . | CASHPLRGGQPQHF
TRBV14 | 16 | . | CASSLASGHSYNEQFF
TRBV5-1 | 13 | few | CASSTGQNTEAFF
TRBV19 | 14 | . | CASSMASGSYEQYF
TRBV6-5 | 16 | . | CASSYSTGGGLTEAFF
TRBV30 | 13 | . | CAWQQGAGQPQHF
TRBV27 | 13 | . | CATQGFPNYGYTF
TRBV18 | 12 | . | CASSPSRGGYTF
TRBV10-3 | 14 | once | CAISTRGKGEEQYF
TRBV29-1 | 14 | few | CSVEADTGRAGYTF
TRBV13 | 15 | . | CASSWVRDSQETQYF
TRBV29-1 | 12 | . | CSVQGQNTEAFF
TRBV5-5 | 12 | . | CASSPWDMMQFF
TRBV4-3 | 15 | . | CASSQLKGVIAEAFF
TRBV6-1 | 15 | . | CASSEALQGSYGYTF